This T cell receptor beta chain was profiled in a study of T cell responses to AZD1222 COVID-19 vaccine. Points from the study as a whole: Seropositive status at baseline applied to only a handful of AZD1222 recipients. Only after the peak T cell response were repertoires sampled. Spike-specific TCR repertoires showed rising breadth and depth after two AZD1222 doses.

The CDR3 spans 15 residues. V lost 2 bases, J lost 8 bases, and 4 bases stayed unmatched. Germline CDR1 and CDR2: PRHDT and FYEKMQ (reference sequence). The method was immunoSEQ multiplex PCR; TCRdb's version includes in-frame clones alone and lacks a portion of them. Of 150,000 or so clones in the sample, 91% were seen once. Only a few counts were recorded for this clone. The antigen is undetermined. The clonotype was recovered from an adult in good health. Sequences were derived from peripheral blood, sampled on day 0 of AZD1222 vaccination. The chain employs TRBV13 and TRBJ2-1, with 12 bases aligning to TRBD2. The CDR3, as DNA: TGTGCCAGCAGCTTACGGCTAGCGGGGGGGCATGAGCAGTTCTTC. The encoded protein is CASSLRLAGGHEQFF.